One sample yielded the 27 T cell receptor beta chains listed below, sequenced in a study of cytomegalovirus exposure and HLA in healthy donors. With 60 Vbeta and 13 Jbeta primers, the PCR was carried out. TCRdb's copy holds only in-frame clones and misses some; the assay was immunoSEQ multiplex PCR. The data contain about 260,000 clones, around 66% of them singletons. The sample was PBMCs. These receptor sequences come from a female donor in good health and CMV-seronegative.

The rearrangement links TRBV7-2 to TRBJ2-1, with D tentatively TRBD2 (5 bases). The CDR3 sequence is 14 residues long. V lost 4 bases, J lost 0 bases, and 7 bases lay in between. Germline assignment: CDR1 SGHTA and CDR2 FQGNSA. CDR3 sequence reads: CASSSDYSYNEQFF. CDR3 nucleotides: TGTGCCAGCAGCTCAGACTACTCCTACAATGAGCAGTTCTTC.

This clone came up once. The CDR3 loop is CASSFSSGGGEETQYF. CDR3 in DNA: TGTGCCAGCAGCTTTTCTAGCGGAGGTGGTGAGGAGACCCAGTACTTC. The J gene is TRBJ2-5, the V gene TRBV11-2, with 7 bases matching TRBD2. CDR3 length: 16 amino acids. From germline, CDR1 is SGHAT and CDR2 FQNNGV. V lost 3 bases and J lost 5; bases outside the gene matches: 12.

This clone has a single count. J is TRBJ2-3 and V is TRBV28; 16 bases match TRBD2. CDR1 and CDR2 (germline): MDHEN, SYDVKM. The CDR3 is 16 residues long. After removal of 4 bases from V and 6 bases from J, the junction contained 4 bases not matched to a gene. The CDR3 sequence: CASSYGGLAGGDTQYF. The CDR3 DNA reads TGTGCCAGCAGTTATGGGGGACTAGCGGGAGGGGATACGCAGTATTTT.

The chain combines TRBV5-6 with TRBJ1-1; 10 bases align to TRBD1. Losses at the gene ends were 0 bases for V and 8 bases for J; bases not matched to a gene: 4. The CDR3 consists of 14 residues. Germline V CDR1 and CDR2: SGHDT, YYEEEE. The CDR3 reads CASSLEDRGREAFF. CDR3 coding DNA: TGTGCCAGCAGCTTGGAGGACAGGGGGAGGGAAGCTTTCTTT.

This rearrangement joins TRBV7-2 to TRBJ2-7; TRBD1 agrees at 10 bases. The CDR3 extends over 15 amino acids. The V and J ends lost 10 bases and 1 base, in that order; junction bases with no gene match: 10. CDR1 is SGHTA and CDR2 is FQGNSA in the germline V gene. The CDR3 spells CATRNPGQGSYEQYF. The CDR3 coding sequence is TGTGCCACTCGCAATCCGGGACAGGGGTCCTACGAGCAGTACTTC.

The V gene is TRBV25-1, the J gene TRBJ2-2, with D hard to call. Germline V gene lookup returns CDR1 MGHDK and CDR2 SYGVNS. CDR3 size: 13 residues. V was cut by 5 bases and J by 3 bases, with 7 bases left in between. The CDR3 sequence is CASSPGYTGELFF. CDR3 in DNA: TGTGCCAGCAGTCCCGGGTACACCGGGGAGCTGTTTTTT.

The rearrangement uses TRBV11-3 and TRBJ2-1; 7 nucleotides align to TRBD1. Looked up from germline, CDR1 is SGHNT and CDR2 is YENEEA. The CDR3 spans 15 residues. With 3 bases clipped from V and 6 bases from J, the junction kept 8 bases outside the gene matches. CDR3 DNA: TGTGCCAGCAGCTTGGATAGGGGGCCCATCAATGAGCAGTTCTTC. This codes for CASSLDRGPINEQFF.

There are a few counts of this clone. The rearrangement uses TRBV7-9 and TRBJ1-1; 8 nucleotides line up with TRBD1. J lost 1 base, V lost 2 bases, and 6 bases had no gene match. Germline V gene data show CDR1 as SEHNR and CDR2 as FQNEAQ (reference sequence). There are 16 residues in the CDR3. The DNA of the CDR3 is TGTGCCAGCAGCTTAAGGGGGGGGACAGGGAACACTGAAGCTTTCTTT. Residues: CASSLRGGTGNTEAFF.

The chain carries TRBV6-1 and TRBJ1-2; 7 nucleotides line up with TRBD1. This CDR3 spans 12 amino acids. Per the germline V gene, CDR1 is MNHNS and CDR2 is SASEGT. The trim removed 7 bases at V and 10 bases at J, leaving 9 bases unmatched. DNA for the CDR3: TGTGCCAGCATGGACAGGCGGGGGGACTACACCTTC. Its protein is CASMDRRGDYTF.

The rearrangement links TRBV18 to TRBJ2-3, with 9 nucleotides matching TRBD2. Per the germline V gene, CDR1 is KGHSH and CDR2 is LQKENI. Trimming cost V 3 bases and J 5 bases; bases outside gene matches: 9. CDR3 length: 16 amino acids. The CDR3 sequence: CASSPRGEAGGDTQYF. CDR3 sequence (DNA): TGTGCCAGCTCACCTCGCGGGGAAGCGGGAGGAGATACGCAGTATTTT.

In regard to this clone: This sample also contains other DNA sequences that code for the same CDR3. CDR3 DNA sequence: TGCGCCAGCAGCCCAGGGGCTGGAAACACCATATATTTT. This sequence encodes CASSPGAGNTIYF. The rearrangement joins TRBV4-1 to TRBJ1-3; D possibly corresponds to TRBD1 (6 bases). CDR1 and CDR2 from the germline V gene are MGHRA and YSYEKL. The CDR3 loop spans 13 amino acids. V was shortened by 4 bases and J by 2 bases, with 6 bases between the two germline ends.

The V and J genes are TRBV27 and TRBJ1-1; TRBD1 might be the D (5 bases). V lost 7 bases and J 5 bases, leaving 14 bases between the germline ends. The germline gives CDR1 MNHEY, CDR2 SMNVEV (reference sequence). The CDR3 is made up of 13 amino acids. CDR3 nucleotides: TGTGCCAGCAAGCAGGGATCGTGGACTGAAGCTTTCTTT. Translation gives CASKQGSWTEAFF.

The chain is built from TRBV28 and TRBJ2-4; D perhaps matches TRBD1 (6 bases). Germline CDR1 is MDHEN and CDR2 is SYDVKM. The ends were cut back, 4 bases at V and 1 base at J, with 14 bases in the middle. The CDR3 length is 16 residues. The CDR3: CASSWQGQGAKNIQYF. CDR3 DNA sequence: TGTGCCAGCAGTTGGCAGGGCCAGGGGGCCAAAAACATTCAGTACTTC. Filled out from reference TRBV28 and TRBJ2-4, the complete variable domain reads DVKVTQSSRYLVKRTGEKVFLECVQDMDHENMFWYRQDPGLGLRLIYFSYDVKMKEKGDIPEGYSVSREKKERFSLILESASTNQTSMYLCASSWQGQGAKNIQYFGAGTRLSVL.

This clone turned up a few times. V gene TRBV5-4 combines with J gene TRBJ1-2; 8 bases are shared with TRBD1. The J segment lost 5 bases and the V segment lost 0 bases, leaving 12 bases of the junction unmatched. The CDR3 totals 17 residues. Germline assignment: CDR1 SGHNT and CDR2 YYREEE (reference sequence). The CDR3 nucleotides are TGTGCCAGCAGCTTGGCGTCAGGGGGCAGGTTAGTGTATGGCTACACCTTC. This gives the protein CASSLASGGRLVYGYTF.

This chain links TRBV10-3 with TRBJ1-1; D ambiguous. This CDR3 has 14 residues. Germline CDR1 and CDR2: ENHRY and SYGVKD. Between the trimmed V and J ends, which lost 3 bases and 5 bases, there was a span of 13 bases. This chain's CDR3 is CAISDWRPATEAFF. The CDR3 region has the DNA TGTGCCATCAGTGATTGGAGGCCTGCTACTGAAGCTTTCTTT.

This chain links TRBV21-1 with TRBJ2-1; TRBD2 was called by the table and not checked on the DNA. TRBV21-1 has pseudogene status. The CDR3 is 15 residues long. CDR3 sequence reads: CASSGSASSYNEQFF. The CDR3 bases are TGTGCCAGCAGCGGGAGCGCGAGCTCCTACAATGAGCAGTTCTTC.

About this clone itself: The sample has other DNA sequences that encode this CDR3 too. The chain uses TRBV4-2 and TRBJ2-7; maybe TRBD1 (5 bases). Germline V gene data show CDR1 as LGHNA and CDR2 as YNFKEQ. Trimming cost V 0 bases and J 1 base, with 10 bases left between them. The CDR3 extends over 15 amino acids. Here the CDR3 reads CASSQDPAGSYEQYF. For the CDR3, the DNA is TGTGCCAGCAGCCAAGACCCCGCAGGGTCCTACGAGCAGTACTTC.

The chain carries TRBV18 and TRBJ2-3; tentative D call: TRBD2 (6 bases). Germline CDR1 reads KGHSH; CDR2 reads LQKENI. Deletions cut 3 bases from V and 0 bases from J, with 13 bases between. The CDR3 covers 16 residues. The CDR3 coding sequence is TGTGCCAGCTCACCCTTGGGTGGGACTAGCACAGATACGCAGTATTTT. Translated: CASSPLGGTSTDTQYF.

CDR3: CASSLGYRNTEAFF. As DNA, the CDR3 is TGCGCCAGCAGCTTGGGATACAGGAACACTGAAGCTTTCTTT. V gene TRBV5-1 combines with J gene TRBJ1-1; no clear D gene. V shed 0 bases and J shed 1 base, with 7 bases lying between them. CDR3 size: 14 residues. CDR1 is SGHRS, CDR2 YFSETQ, per germline.

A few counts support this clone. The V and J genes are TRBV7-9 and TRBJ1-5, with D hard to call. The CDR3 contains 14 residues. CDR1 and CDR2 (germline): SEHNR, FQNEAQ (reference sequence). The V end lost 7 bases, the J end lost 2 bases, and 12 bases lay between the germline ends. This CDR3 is CASTKEAGNQPQHF. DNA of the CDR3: TGTGCCAGCACCAAAGAGGCAGGCAATCAGCCCCAGCATTTT.

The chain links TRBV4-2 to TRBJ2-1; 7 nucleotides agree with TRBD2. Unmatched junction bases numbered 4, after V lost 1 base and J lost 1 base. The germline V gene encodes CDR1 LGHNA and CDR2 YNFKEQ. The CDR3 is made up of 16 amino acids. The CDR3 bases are TGTGCCAGCAGCCAAGTTTCTAGCGGATCCTACAATGAGCAGTTCTTC. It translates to CASSQVSSGSYNEQFF.

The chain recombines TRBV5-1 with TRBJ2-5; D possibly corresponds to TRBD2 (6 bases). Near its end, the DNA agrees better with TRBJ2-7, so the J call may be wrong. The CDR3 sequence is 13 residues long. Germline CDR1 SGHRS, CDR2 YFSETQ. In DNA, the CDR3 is TGCGCCAGCAGCTTGGACGGGAGCTACGAGCAGTACTTC. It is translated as CASSLDGSYEQYF.

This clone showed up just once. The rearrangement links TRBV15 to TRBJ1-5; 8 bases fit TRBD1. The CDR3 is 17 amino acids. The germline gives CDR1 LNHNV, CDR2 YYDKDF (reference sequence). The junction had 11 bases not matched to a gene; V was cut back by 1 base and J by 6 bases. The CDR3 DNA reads TGTGCCACCAGCAGAGCCCTTACCAGGGGGCGGGGTCAGCCCCAGCATTTT. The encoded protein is CATSRALTRGRGQPQHF.

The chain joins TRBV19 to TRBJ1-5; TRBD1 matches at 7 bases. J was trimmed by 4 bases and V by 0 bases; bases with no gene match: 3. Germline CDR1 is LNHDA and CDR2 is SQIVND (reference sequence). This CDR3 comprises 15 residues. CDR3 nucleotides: TGTGCCAGTAGTATAGAAGAGGGGGCGAATCAGCCCCAGCATTTT. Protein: CASSIEEGANQPQHF. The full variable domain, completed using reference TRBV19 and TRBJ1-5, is DGGITQSPKYLFRKEGQNVTLSCEQNLNHDAMYWYRQDPGQGLRLIYYSQIVNDFQKGDIAEGYSVSREKKESFPLTVTSAQKNPTAFYLCASSIEEGANQPQHFGDGTRLSIL.

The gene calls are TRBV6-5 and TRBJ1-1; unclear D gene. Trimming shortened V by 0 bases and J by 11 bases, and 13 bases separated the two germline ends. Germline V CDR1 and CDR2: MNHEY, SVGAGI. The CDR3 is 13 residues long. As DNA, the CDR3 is TGTGCCAGCAGTTACTCTTCCGAGGGAGGGGCTTTCTTT. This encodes CASSYSSEGGAFF.

The CDR3 reads CASSSPGHFYEQYF. CDR3 coding DNA: TGTGCCAGCAGTTCCCCGGGACATTTCTACGAGCAGTACTTC. This chain uses TRBV28 with TRBJ2-7; maybe TRBD1 (6 bases). Germline CDR1 reads MDHEN; CDR2 reads SYDVKM. This CDR3 has 14 amino acids. The V end was cut by 4 bases, the J end by 3 bases, with 13 bases between.

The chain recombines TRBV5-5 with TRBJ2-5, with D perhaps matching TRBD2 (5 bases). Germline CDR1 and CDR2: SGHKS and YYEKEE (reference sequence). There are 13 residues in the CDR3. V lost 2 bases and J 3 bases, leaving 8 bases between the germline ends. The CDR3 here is CASSFPGKETQYF. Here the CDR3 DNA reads TGTGCCAGCAGCTTTCCGGGGAAAGAGACCCAGTACTTC.